Each of the 31 T cell receptor beta chains below was sequenced from the same sample in a study of blood T cell repertoires in COVID-19. The table came from immunoSEQ multiplex PCR; TCRdb's copy has only in-frame clones and leaves some out. The data hold just over 150,000 clones, with roughly 88% observed a single time. What was sequenced was PBMCs or T cells enriched from blood (not recorded which). Receptors were obtained from a woman between 45 and 65 years old who had recovered from COVID-19.

This chain links TRBV5-4 with TRBJ1-1; 8 bases agree with TRBD1. Trimming cost V 3 bases and J 4 bases; bases outside gene matches: 11. This CDR3 has 16 residues. Germline assignment: CDR1 SGHNT and CDR2 YYREEE (reference sequence). CDR3: CASSWDRRWSSTEAFF. Here the CDR3 DNA reads TGTGCCAGCAGCTGGGACAGGCGGTGGTCGAGCACTGAAGCTTTCTTT.

V usage is TRBV14 and J usage is TRBJ1-5; the match to TRBD1 covers 8 bases. The V and J ends lost 0 bases and 4 bases, in that order; junction bases with no gene match: 8. The germline V gene has CDR1 SGHDN and CDR2 FVKESK. The CDR3 runs 17 residues. The CDR3 reads CASSQEMGDRRNQPQHF. The CDR3 nucleotides read TGTGCCAGCAGCCAAGAGATGGGGGACAGGCGAAATCAGCCCCAGCATTTT.

The chain uses TRBV6-6 and TRBJ2-5; D is unresolved. V was trimmed by 1 base and J by 3 bases, leaving 6 bases between them. Germline V gene data show CDR1 as MNHNY and CDR2 as SVGAGI (reference sequence). The CDR3 has 13 amino acids. The CDR3, as DNA: TGTGCCAGCAGTTACTTTCCGGAAGAGACCCAGTACTTC. Its protein product is CASSYFPEETQYF.

V gene TRBV19 combines with J gene TRBJ2-6; maybe TRBD1 (5 bases). The V end lost 6 bases, the J end lost 2 bases, and 11 bases lay between the germline ends. This CDR3 contains 15 residues. Germline lookup yields CDR1 LNHDA and CDR2 SQIVND (reference sequence). Here the CDR3 reads CASRLLGAGANVLTF. Written as DNA, the CDR3 is TGTGCCAGTAGATTGTTAGGGGCTGGGGCCAACGTCCTGACTTTC.

The genes are TRBV25-1 and TRBJ2-3; TRBD2 might be the D (5 bases). V dropped 3 bases and J dropped 0 bases, with 7 bases sitting between them. The CDR3 totals 14 residues. Germline-derived CDR1 and CDR2 are MGHDK and SYGVNS. As DNA, the CDR3 is TGTGCCAGCAGTGATAGGACTAGCACAGATACGCAGTATTTT. Encoded protein: CASSDRTSTDTQYF.

The V gene is TRBV4-3, the J gene TRBJ1-2; tentative D call: TRBD1 (6 bases). There are 14 residues in the CDR3. The germline CDR1 and CDR2 sequences are LGHNA and YSLEER. The V end lost 0 bases, the J end lost 8 bases, and 13 bases lay between the germline ends. As DNA, the CDR3 is TGCGCCAGCAGCCAAGAGGCAGGGGCGGAAGGCTACACCTTC. Protein sequence: CASSQEAGAEGYTF.

This chain joins TRBV5-4 and TRBJ2-5; a possible D gene is TRBD1 (6 bases). Per the germline V gene, CDR1 is SGHNT and CDR2 is YYREEE (reference sequence). The V end was cut by 3 bases, the J end by 2 bases, with 11 bases between. The CDR3 has 14 residues. CDR3 protein: CASSSGTYQETQYF. The CDR3 DNA follows: TGTGCCAGCAGCTCCGGGACATATCAAGAGACCCAGTACTTC.

The rearrangement links TRBV7-9 to TRBJ1-4; D not resolved. This CDR3 is 15 amino acids long. Germline V CDR1 and CDR2: SEHNR, FQNEAQ (reference sequence). V was cut by 1 base and J by 0 bases, with 6 bases left in between. The chain's CDR3 is CASSLDGATNEKLFF. The CDR3 DNA reads as TGTGCCAGCAGCTTAGACGGAGCAACTAATGAAAAACTGTTTTTT.

The rearrangement joins TRBV7-2 to TRBJ1-4, with D possibly being TRBD1 (5 bases). Germline V lookup: CDR1 SGHTA, CDR2 FQGNSA. This CDR3 is 14 amino acids long. V lost 5 bases, J lost 7 bases, and 14 bases lay in between. Here the CDR3 reads CASSPNAGGEKLFF. CDR3 bases: TGTGCCAGCAGCCCAAACGCGGGGGGTGAAAAACTGTTTTTT.

This chain's CDR3 is CASSFLDSGANVLTF. CDR3 nucleotides: TGTGCCAGCAGTTTTTTGGACTCAGGGGCCAACGTCCTGACTTTC. V gene TRBV27 combines with J gene TRBJ2-6, with D maybe TRBD2 (5 bases). The germline V and J ends were trimmed by 3 bases and 4 bases, with 10 bases remaining between them. The germline V gene encodes CDR1 MNHEY and CDR2 SMNVEV (reference sequence). The CDR3 contains 15 residues.

The rearrangement uses TRBV7-3 and TRBJ1-1; no firm D call. The CDR3 has 14 amino acids. V lost 1 base and J lost 4, with 10 bases in between. From germline, CDR1 is SGHTA and CDR2 FQGTGA. CDR3 nucleotide sequence: TGTGCCAGCAGCTTAAGCCCCGGGGTCACTGAAGCTTTCTTT. Protein: CASSLSPGVTEAFF. Supplemented by reference TRBV7-3 and TRBJ1-1, the full variable domain reads GAGVSQTPSNKVTEKGKYVELRCDPISGHTALYWYRQSLGQGPEFLIYFQGTGAADDSGLPNDRFFAVRPEGSVSTLKIQRTERGDSAVYLCASSLSPGVTEAFFGQGTRLTVV.

This clone was detected a few times. The J gene is TRBJ2-6, the V gene TRBV19, with a tentative D call TRBD2 (6 bases). The CDR3 length is 18 residues. V gave up 3 bases and J gave up 0 bases, with 15 bases separating them. Germline CDR1 and CDR2: LNHDA and SQIVND (reference sequence). CDR3 protein: CASSMYGAGPSGANVLTF. CDR3 DNA sequence: TGTGCCAGTAGTATGTATGGGGCGGGGCCCTCTGGGGCCAACGTCCTGACTTTC.

The CDR3 nucleotides read TGTGCCAGCCTGGGACTAGCGTCGACCGGGGAGCTGTTTTTT. The encoded protein is CASLGLASTGELFF. The chain employs TRBV6-5 and TRBJ2-2; 10 nucleotides align to TRBD2. V shed 8 bases, J shed 5 bases, and the junction held 5 bases outside the gene matches. The CDR3 length is 14 residues. Germline V gene lookup returns CDR1 MNHEY and CDR2 SVGAGI.

The chain has TRBV27 and TRBJ2-7; D might be TRBD2 (6 bases). Trimming removed 9 bases from V and 6 bases from J, with 15 bases in between. The CDR3 consists of 12 residues. Germline V lookup: CDR1 MNHEY, CDR2 SMNVEV (reference sequence). CDR3 nucleotide sequence: TGTGCCAGGGCTACCTGGAGGGTCGAGCAGTACTTC. It translates to CARATWRVEQYF.

This chain joins TRBV6-5 and TRBJ2-7, with 9 bases lining up with TRBD1. The V gene end was trimmed by 0 bases and the J gene end by 2 bases; junction bases not matched to a gene: 5. The CDR3 is 16 amino acids. The V gene's germline CDR1 is MNHEY and CDR2 SVGAGI. Written as DNA, the CDR3 is TGTGCCAGCAGTTACTCGGGGGGACAGGGCCCCTACGAGCAGTACTTC. Protein: CASSYSGGQGPYEQYF.

This chain connects TRBV29-1 to TRBJ1-5; D is perhaps TRBD1 (5 bases). Trimming pared 4 bases from V and 6 bases from J, leaving 19 bases between. The CDR3 spans 15 residues. CDR1 is SQVTM, CDR2 ANQGSEA, per germline. The CDR3: CSVVRCQGAVQPQHF. For the CDR3, the DNA is TGCAGCGTTGTGCGTTGCCAGGGTGCGGTTCAGCCCCAGCATTTT.

The rearrangement links TRBV4-3 to TRBJ2-3, with 10 bases lining up with TRBD2. Germline-derived CDR1 and CDR2 are LGHNA and YSLEER. This CDR3 is 18 amino acids long. The ends lost 1 base at V and 1 base at J; junction bases unmatched: 8. CDR3 bases: TGCGCCAGCAGCCAAGCGTCAGCGGGGGGGCTTGGCACAGATACGCAGTATTTT. This codes for CASSQASAGGLGTDTQYF.

The chain joins TRBV11-3 to TRBJ1-1; D call uncertain. This CDR3 is 15 amino acids long. Germline V CDR1 and CDR2: SGHNT, YENEEA. Trimming pared 1 base from V and 4 bases from J, leaving 13 bases between. In nucleotides, the CDR3 is TGTGCCAGCAGCTTAGGGGCGATGGGCCCCACTGAAGCTTTCTTT. Its protein product is CASSLGAMGPTEAFF.

The chain has TRBV6-5 and TRBJ1-1; D gene ambiguous. The ends were cut back, 2 bases at V and 0 bases at J, with 4 bases in the middle. Per germline, CDR1 MNHEY and CDR2 SVGAGI. This CDR3 is built from 13 residues. The CDR3 spells CASSYPMNTEAFF. Here the CDR3 DNA reads TGTGCCAGCAGTTACCCTATGAACACTGAAGCTTTCTTT.

The V gene is TRBV7-7, the J gene TRBJ2-1, with TRBD2 matching 10 bases. Germline-derived CDR1 and CDR2 are SSHAT and FNYEAQ (reference sequence). This CDR3 is 15 amino acids long. V dropped 1 base and J dropped 7; count of bases not matched to a gene: 4. The CDR3 DNA follows: TGTGCCAGCAGCTTAGGAGCGGGGGGGCGGAATGAGCAGTTCTTC. Encoded protein: CASSLGAGGRNEQFF.

This clone is a singleton in its sample. The rearrangement joins TRBV7-9 to TRBJ1-2; D may be TRBD1 (5 bases). Trimming removed 2 bases from V and 6 bases from J, with 10 bases in between. The CDR3 has 13 residues. Germline V gene data show CDR1 as SEHNR and CDR2 as FQNEAQ (reference sequence). The CDR3 DNA reads TGTGCCAGCAGCTTATCGGGGGGTGATGGCTACACCTTC. It is translated as CASSLSGGDGYTF.

J is TRBJ1-1 and V is TRBV9, with D possibly being TRBD1 (5 bases). Germline CDR1 SGDLS, CDR2 YYNGEE. This CDR3 is built from 15 residues. V was cut by 0 bases and J by 0 bases, with 9 bases left in between. CDR3 in amino acids: CASSVDTGLNTEAFF. The CDR3 coding sequence is TGTGCCAGCAGCGTAGATACAGGCCTGAACACTGAAGCTTTCTTT.

The rearrangement links TRBV29-1 to TRBJ2-7; weak D call: TRBD2 (7 bases). CDR1 and CDR2 (germline): SQVTM, ANQGSEA. The ends were cut back, 2 bases at V and 8 bases at J, with 49 bases in the middle. The CDR3 contains 24 residues. The CDR3 bases are TGCAGCGTTGAAAGGGAAACCTGTTCGGGGGGCGCACTACCCCGGCTGACGATAACGGGCCAGCAGTACTTC. This gives the protein CSVERETCSGGALPRLTITGQQYF.

The V call is TRBV30, the J call TRBJ1-2; D is perhaps TRBD1 (6 bases). V lost 2 bases to trimming and J lost 12 bases, with 19 bases between them. Germline V gene lookup returns CDR1 GTSNPN and CDR2 SVGIG (reference sequence). There are 13 residues in the CDR3. CDR3: CAWSWGRRKGDTF. CDR3 bases: TGTGCCTGGAGTTGGGGAAGAAGGAAGGGGGACACCTTC.

The table lists this clone with a count of one. V and J are TRBV5-8 and TRBJ2-5, with 11 nucleotides matching TRBD2. Germline V gives CDR1 SGHTS, CDR2 YDEGEE. V lost 3 bases, J lost 1 base, and 8 bases stayed unmatched. This CDR3 spans 17 amino acids. The DNA of the CDR3 is TGTGCCAGCAGCTGGGGGAGGCTAGCGGGGGGCCAAGAGACCCAGTACTTC. Translating it yields CASSWGRLAGGQETQYF.

The chain couples TRBV7-3 to TRBJ2-5, with 11 bases matching TRBD2. With 5 bases clipped from V and 0 bases from J, the junction kept 2 bases outside the gene matches. Per germline, CDR1 SGHTA and CDR2 FQGTGA. The CDR3 sequence is 15 residues long. The CDR3 region is CASSRLAGYQETQYF. The CDR3 nucleotides are TGTGCCAGCAGCCGACTAGCGGGGTACCAAGAGACCCAGTACTTC. Drawing the rest from reference TRBV7-3 and TRBJ2-5, the complete variable domain is GAGVSQTPSNKVTEKGKYVELRCDPISGHTALYWYRQSLGQGPEFLIYFQGTGAADDSGLPNDRFFAVRPEGSVSTLKIQRTERGDSAVYLCASSRLAGYQETQYFGPGTRLLVL.

The chain combines TRBV6-2 or TRBV6-3 with TRBJ1-5, with 12 bases matching TRBD1. Trimming removed 0 bases from V and 6 bases from J; junction bases left unmatched: 3. The CDR3 is made up of 16 amino acids. Per the germline V gene, CDR1 is MNHEY and CDR2 is SVGEGT. CDR3 nucleotide sequence: TGTGCCAGCAGTTACTCCGGGACAGGGGGCTTTCAGCCCCAGCATTTT. Residues: CASSYSGTGGFQPQHF.

The rearrangement joins TRBV20-1 to TRBJ1-2; TRBD1 matches at 9 bases. CDR1 is DFQATT and CDR2 is SNEGSKA in the germline V gene (reference sequence). J lost 8 bases, V lost 2 bases, and 0 bases had no gene match. There are 11 residues in the CDR3. CDR3 nucleotide sequence: TGCAGTGCTAGAACAGGGGGCGGCTACACCTTC. Protein product: CSARTGGGYTF.

V gene TRBV5-1 combines with J gene TRBJ2-1, with a possible D match to TRBD1 (5 bases). CDR3 length equals 16 residues. V was shortened by 4 bases and J by 9 bases, with 23 bases between the two germline ends. The germline V gene encodes CDR1 SGHRS and CDR2 YFSETQ. The CDR3 coding sequence is TGCGCCAGCAGCGCTGGCACGGACACCTCGAATAGTGAGCAGTTCTTC. Translating it yields CASSAGTDTSNSEQFF.

The V and J genes are TRBV29-1 and TRBJ1-2; perhaps TRBD1 as D (6 bases). The CDR3 runs to 14 residues. V lost 1 base to trimming and J lost 5 bases, with 14 bases between them. CDR1 and CDR2 from the germline V gene are SQVTM and ANQGSEA. The CDR3 spells CSVEGAGAEYGYTF. The CDR3 DNA reads as TGCAGCGTTGAAGGGGCGGGGGCTGAGTATGGCTACACCTTC.

Here the CDR3 DNA reads TGTGCCAGCAGCTTATATCAAGAGACCCAGTACTTC. Protein product: CASSLYQETQYF. This chain connects TRBV7-2 to TRBJ2-5; D not resolved. This CDR3 comprises 12 residues. Trimming removed 2 bases from V and 2 bases from J, with 3 bases in between. CDR1 and CDR2 from the germline V gene are SGHTA and FQGNSA.